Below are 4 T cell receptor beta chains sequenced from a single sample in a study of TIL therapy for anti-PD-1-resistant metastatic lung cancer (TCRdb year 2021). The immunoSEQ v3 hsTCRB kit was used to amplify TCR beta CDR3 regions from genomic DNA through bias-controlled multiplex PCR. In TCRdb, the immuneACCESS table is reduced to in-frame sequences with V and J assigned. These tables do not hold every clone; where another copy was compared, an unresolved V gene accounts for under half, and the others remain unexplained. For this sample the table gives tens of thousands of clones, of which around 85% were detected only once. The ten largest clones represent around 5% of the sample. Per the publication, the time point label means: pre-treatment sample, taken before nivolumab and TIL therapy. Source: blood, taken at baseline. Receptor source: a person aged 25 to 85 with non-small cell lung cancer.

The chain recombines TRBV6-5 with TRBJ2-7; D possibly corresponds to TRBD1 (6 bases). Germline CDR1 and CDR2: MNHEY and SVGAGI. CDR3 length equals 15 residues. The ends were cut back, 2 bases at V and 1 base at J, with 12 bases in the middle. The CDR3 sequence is CASSYRTDQSYEQYF. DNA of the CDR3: TGTGCCAGCAGTTACCGGACAGATCAATCCTACGAGCAGTACTTC.

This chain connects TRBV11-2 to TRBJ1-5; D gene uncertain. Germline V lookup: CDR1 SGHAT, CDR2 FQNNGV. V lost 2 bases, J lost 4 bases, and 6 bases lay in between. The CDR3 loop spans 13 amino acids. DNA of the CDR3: TGTGCCAGCAGCTTAAGCCTAAATCAGCCCCAGCATTTT. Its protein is CASSLSLNQPQHF.

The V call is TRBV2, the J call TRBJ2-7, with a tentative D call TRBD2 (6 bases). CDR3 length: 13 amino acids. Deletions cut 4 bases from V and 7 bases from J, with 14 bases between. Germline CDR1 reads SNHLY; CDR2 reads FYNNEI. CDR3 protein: CASSVSGVGEQYF. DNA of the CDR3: TGTGCCAGCAGTGTTAGCGGTGTGGGGGAGCAGTACTTC.

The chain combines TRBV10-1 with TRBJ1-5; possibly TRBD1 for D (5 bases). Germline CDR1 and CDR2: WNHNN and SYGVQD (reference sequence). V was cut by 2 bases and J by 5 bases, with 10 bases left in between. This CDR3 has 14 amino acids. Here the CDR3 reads CASSEGGAYQPQHF. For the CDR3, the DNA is TGCGCCAGCAGTGAGGGGGGAGCTTATCAGCCCCAGCATTTT.